This record looks at one T cell receptor beta chain sequence and its context. Its specificity is not known. This sample is part of a study of vaccination effects on CD4 cells after COVID-19. Findings and caveats of the study: Marked clonal contraction was seen late after vaccination (in both infection- and vaccine-induced clones). Healthy vaccine recipients' vaccine-induced clones were almost all SARS-CoV-2 mono-reactive.

Clones were read by immunoSEQ multiplex PCR, and TCRdb kept only the in-frame ones, dropping some. The sample has under 55,000 clones, 79% seen once. Antigen-specific CD4+ T cells were first expanded with viral peptide pools by the ViraFEST assay and only then sequenced. Following culture for approximately ten days, CD4+ T cells were isolated. According to the study, vaccine recipients showed no prior SARS-CoV-2 infection and negative nucleocapsid antibodies. For each well, some 1.9 million PBMC were cultured with 10 IU/ml IL-2 and about 9.9 ug/ml peptides. IL-2 medium took the place of half the medium on both days 3 and 7. Specimen: CD4+ T cells from PBMCs cultured with HCoV-OC43 spike peptides, collected before COVID-19 vaccination. As for subset: HCoV-OC43 spike overlapping peptide pool stimulation. This TCR derives from a human donor who received a COVID-19 vaccine.

The CDR3 DNA is TGCACCAGCAGCCAAGTGAAAAGCCCCGGGACAACCACCTACGAGCAGTACGTC. It translates to CTSSQVKSPGTTTYEQYV. The V call is TRBV1, the J call TRBJ2-7; TRBD1 is the table's D call, not checked against the DNA. TRBV1 is marked as a pseudogene. The CDR3 contains 18 residues.